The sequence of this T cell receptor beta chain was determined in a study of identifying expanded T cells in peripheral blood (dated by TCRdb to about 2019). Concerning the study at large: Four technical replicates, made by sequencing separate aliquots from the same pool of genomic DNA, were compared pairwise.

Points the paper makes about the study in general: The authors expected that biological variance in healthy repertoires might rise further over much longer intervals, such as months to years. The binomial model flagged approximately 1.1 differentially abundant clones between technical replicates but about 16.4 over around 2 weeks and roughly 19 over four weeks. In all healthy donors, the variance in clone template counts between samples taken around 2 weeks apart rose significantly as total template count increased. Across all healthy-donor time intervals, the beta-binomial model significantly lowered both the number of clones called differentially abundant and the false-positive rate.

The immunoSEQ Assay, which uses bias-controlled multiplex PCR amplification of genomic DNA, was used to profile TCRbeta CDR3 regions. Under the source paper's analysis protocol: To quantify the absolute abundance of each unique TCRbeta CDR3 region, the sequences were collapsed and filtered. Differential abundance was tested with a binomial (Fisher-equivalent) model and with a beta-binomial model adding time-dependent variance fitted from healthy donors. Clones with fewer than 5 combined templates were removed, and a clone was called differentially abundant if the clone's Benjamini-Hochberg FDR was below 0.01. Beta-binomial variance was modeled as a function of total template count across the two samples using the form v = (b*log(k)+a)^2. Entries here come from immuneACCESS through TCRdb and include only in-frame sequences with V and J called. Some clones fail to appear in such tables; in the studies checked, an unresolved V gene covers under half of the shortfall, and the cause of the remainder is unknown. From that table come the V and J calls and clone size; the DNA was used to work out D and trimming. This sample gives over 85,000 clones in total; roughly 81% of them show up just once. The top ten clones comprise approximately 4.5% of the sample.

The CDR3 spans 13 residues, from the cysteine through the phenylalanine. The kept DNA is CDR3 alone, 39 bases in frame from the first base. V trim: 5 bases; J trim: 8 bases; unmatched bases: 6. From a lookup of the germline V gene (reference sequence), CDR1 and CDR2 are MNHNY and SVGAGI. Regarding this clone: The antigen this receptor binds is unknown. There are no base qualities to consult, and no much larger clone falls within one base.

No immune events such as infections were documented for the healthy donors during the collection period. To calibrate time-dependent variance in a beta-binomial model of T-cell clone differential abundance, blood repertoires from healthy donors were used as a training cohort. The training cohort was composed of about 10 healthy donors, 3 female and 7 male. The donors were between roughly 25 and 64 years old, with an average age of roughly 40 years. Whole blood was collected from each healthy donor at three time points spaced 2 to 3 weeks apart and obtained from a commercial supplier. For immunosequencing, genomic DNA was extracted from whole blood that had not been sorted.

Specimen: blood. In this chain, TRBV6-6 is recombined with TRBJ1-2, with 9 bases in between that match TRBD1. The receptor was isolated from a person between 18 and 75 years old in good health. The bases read TGTGCCAGCAGTGACCGGGACAGGGACGGCTACACCTTC. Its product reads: CASSDRDRDGYTF.